These 2 T cell receptor beta chains share one sample of origin, sequenced in a study of cytomegalovirus exposure and HLA in healthy donors (dated by TCRdb to 2016 to 2017). Library construction relied on the immunoSEQ multiplex PCR assay. For the multiplex PCR, a mixture combining 60 forward primers for TCR Vbeta segments and 13 reverse primers for TCR Jbeta segments was used. TCRdb took over this immuneACCESS table, retaining in-frame rearrangements with V and J assigned. Such tables are incomplete; in checked studies, under half of the missing clones stem from an unresolved V gene, and the remainder is unexplained. The table for this sample lists about 190,000 clones; around 87% of them were counted only once. The top ten clonotypes cover approximately 1.9% of the sample. The sequenced material came from PBMCs. The source of these receptors is a woman in her late teens or twenties in good health and CMV-seronegative.

This clone was seen once. This sequence joins TRBV5-1 and TRBJ2-2, with D tentatively TRBD2 (5 bases). V lost 10 bases to trimming and J lost 5 bases, with 15 bases between them. Germline CDR1 and CDR2: SGHRS and YFSETQ. The CDR3 has 13 residues. The CDR3 region has the DNA TGCGCCGTCCGGAGGCTGAGGACCGGGGAGCTGTTTTTT. Its translation: CAVRRLRTGELFF.

The gene calls are TRBV9 and TRBJ2-5; D call uncertain. V was pared by 4 bases and J by 5 bases, with 12 bases between. The CDR3 has 13 residues. Germline V gives CDR1 SGDLS, CDR2 YYNGEE. The CDR3 coding sequence is TGTGCCAGCAGCAAGATGATCCGGGAGACCCAGTACTTC. It specifies CASSKMIRETQYF.